The next 24 T cell receptor beta chains were all read from a single sample in a study of shared clonotypes between healthy human individuals. Only in-frame clones appear in the TCRdb table, and some are missing; sequencing was by immunoSEQ multiplex PCR. The sample contains approximately 1.4 million clones, around 98% of which appear only once. Specimen: naive CD4+ T cells sorted from blood. This sample's subset: CD45RA+ positively selected. Receptor source: a young man in good health.

This chain links TRBV28 with TRBJ2-7; D unresolved. The V and J ends lost 8 bases and 2 bases respectively, with 7 bases between them. There are 11 residues in the CDR3. Germline values: CDR1 MDHEN, CDR2 SYDVKM. CDR3 nucleotide sequence: TGTGCCAGCTGCGGCCCCTACGAGCAGTACTTC. Translation gives CASCGPYEQYF.

The chain links TRBV2 to TRBJ2-3; D gene uncertain. Germline V gene data show CDR1 as SNHLY and CDR2 as FYNNEI. Trimming left V 1 base short and J 0 bases short, with 2 bases between. This CDR3 is 13 amino acids long. CDR3 protein: CASSEDSTDTQYF. Here the CDR3 DNA reads TGTGCCAGCAGTGAAGACAGCACAGATACGCAGTATTTT. The variable domain in full, completed from reference TRBV2 and TRBJ2-3, reads EPEVTQTPSHQVTQMGQEVILRCVPISNHLYFYWYRQILGQKVEFLVSFYNNEISEKSEIFDDQFSVERPDGSNFTLKIRSTKLEDSAMYFCASSEDSTDTQYFGPGTRLTVL.

CDR3 loop: CASSAGQALGTDTQYF. The CDR3, as DNA: TGCGCCAGCAGCGCAGGACAGGCCTTGGGGACAGATACGCAGTATTTT. J is TRBJ2-3 and V is TRBV5-1; 7 positions agree with TRBD1. CDR1 is SGHRS, CDR2 YFSETQ, per germline. J was trimmed by 3 bases and V by 4 bases; bases with no gene match: 11. This CDR3 spans 16 amino acids.

The gene calls are TRBV18 and TRBJ2-3; the match to TRBD2 covers 9 bases. The CDR3 length is 15 residues. Germline-derived CDR1 and CDR2 are KGHSH and LQKENI. Unmatched junction bases numbered 6, after V lost 5 bases and J lost 3 bases. The CDR3 region has the DNA TGTGCCAGCTCAGTAGCGGGAGCGTGGACAGATACGCAGTATTTT. It codes for CASSVAGAWTDTQYF. Combining the CDR3 with reference TRBV18 and TRBJ2-3 gives the whole variable domain NAGVMQNPRHLVRRRGQEARLRCSPMKGHSHVYWYRQLPEEGLKFMVYLQKENIIDESGMPKERFSAEFPKEGPSILRIQQVVRGDSAAYFCASSVAGAWTDTQYFGPGTRLTVL.

V is TRBV9 and J is TRBJ2-1; 11 nucleotides align to TRBD2. The CDR3 runs to 17 residues. CDR1 and CDR2 (germline): SGDLS, YYNGEE. V shed 0 bases and J 9 bases; nucleotides not matched to a gene: 11. CDR3 protein: CASSVDPLAGELVEQFF. The CDR3 DNA follows: TGTGCCAGCAGCGTAGACCCACTAGCGGGAGAATTGGTTGAGCAGTTCTTC.

As concerns this clone: This sample includes further DNA sequences coding for the same CDR3. The chain employs TRBV18 and TRBJ2-3; D could derive from TRBD1 or TRBD2 (5 bases each). The V and J ends lost 0 bases and 6 bases respectively, with 7 bases between them. This CDR3 is 13 amino acids long. In germline, CDR1 is KGHSH, CDR2 LQKENI. The chain's CDR3 is CASSPPGVDTQYF. Written as DNA, the CDR3 is TGTGCCAGCTCACCACCGGGGGTTGATACGCAGTATTTT.

The V and J genes are TRBV28 and TRBJ1-2; D may be TRBD1 (5 bases). The V end lost 3 bases, the J end lost 4 bases, and 12 bases lay between the germline ends. CDR3 size: 14 residues. The V gene's germline CDR1 is MDHEN and CDR2 SYDVKM. The CDR3 DNA reads as TGTGCCAGCAGTTTGACCAGACAGCTCTATGGCTACACCTTC. It yields the protein CASSLTRQLYGYTF.

The genes are TRBV4-1 and TRBJ2-7; 10 bases agree with TRBD2. V lost 1 base, J lost 6 bases, and 3 bases stayed unmatched. The CDR3 spans 14 residues. Germline CDR1 MGHRA, CDR2 YSYEKL. CDR3 bases: TGCGCCAGCAGCCAAGCCCTAGCGGGAGCCGAGCAGTACTTC. It translates to CASSQALAGAEQYF.

The chain couples TRBV6-5 to TRBJ1-3; no firm D call. V lost 5 bases to trimming and J lost 2 bases, with 10 bases between them. The CDR3 length is 14 residues. Germline loops: CDR1 MNHEY, CDR2 SVGAGI. The chain's CDR3 is CASSVEGTGNTIYF. The CDR3 region has the DNA TGTGCCAGCAGTGTAGAGGGAACTGGAAACACCATATATTTT.

This clone was seen only once. The rearrangement joins TRBV28 to TRBJ1-5, with TRBD1 matching over 7 bases. There are 16 residues in the CDR3. Germline values: CDR1 MDHEN, CDR2 SYDVKM. The V and J ends lost 3 bases and 2 bases, in that order; junction bases with no gene match: 7. The CDR3 nucleotides are TGTGCCAGCAGTTTCCCCGGACAGGCTGGCAATCAGCCCCAGCATTTT. Its protein product is CASSFPGQAGNQPQHF.

The rearrangement links TRBV11-3 to TRBJ1-4; D not resolved. Germline V gene data show CDR1 as SGHNT and CDR2 as YENEEA. The V end lost 9 bases, the J end lost 7 bases, and 21 bases lay between the germline ends. There are 15 residues in the CDR3. CDR3: CARYRGGGWVEKLFF. The CDR3 nucleotides read TGTGCCAGATACAGAGGAGGTGGTTGGGTTGAAAAACTGTTTTTT.

The CDR3 DNA reads TGTGCCAGCTCAGATGCAGGGGCAACTAATGAAAAACTGTTTTTT. This gives the protein CASSDAGATNEKLFF. The rearrangement uses TRBV18 and TRBJ1-4; the D gene is possibly TRBD1 (6 bases). Trimming took 5 bases from V and 0 from J, leaving 10 bases between them. Germline V gene data show CDR1 as KGHSH and CDR2 as LQKENI. This CDR3 contains 15 residues.

V and J are TRBV4-2 and TRBJ2-4; possibly TRBD1 for D (5 bases). V was trimmed by 0 bases and J by 6 bases, leaving 9 bases between them. Per germline, CDR1 LGHNA and CDR2 YNFKEQ. This CDR3 region has 14 residues. In nucleotides, the CDR3 is TGTGCCAGCAGCCAAGACGTAAGGGGAAACATTCAGTACTTC. It is translated as CASSQDVRGNIQYF.

V and J are TRBV5-1 and TRBJ2-3; 9 bases map to TRBD1. The J segment lost 6 bases and the V segment lost 7 bases, leaving 9 bases of the junction unmatched. From germline, CDR1 is SGHRS and CDR2 YFSETQ. CDR3 length equals 14 residues. The CDR3 coding sequence is TGCGCCAGCGCCGGGACAGGGAGATCTGATACGCAGTATTTT. It translates to CASAGTGRSDTQYF.

This chain uses TRBV11-2 with TRBJ2-7; no clear D. The CDR3 is 11 residues long. The germline gives CDR1 SGHAT, CDR2 FQNNGV. The V end was cut by 3 bases, the J end by 7 bases, with 7 bases between. CDR3 DNA sequence: TGTGCCAGCAGCTTGGCCCAAGAGCAGTACTTC. It specifies CASSLAQEQYF.

This clone appeared a single time. This rearrangement joins TRBV7-2 to TRBJ2-2, with 8 bases lining up with TRBD2. Trimming took 4 bases from V and 4 from J; bases not matched to a gene: 11. Germline CDR1 is SGHTA and CDR2 is FQGNSA. The CDR3 runs to 17 residues. The CDR3 is CASSSLPAGVPTGELFF. Written as DNA, the CDR3 is TGTGCCAGCAGCTCACTCCCAGCGGGAGTTCCCACCGGGGAGCTGTTTTTT.

The chain combines TRBV7-8 with TRBJ2-1; 13 bases agree with TRBD2. The CDR3 consists of 18 residues. Losses at the gene ends were 0 bases for V and 4 bases for J; bases not matched to a gene: 6. Germline V lookup: CDR1 SGHVS, CDR2 FQNEAQ. DNA for the CDR3: TGTGCCAGCAGCTTAGCGGTAACTAGCGGGAGGGTGTACAATGAGCAGTTCTTC. Translation gives CASSLAVTSGRVYNEQFF.

The chain joins TRBV19 to TRBJ2-2; 8 bases are shared with TRBD1. CDR1 and CDR2 (germline): LNHDA, SQIVND (reference sequence). The V segment lost 7 bases and the J segment 6 bases; nucleotides outside the gene matches: 7. The CDR3 length is 14 residues. This CDR3 reads CASTRDRSAGELFF. The CDR3 coding sequence is TGTGCCAGTACCCGGGACAGGTCTGCCGGGGAGCTGTTTTTT.

This chain joins TRBV18 and TRBJ1-3; D not resolved. Germline assignment: CDR1 KGHSH and CDR2 LQKENI. V lost 6 bases and J 1 base, leaving 13 bases between the germline ends. The length of the CDR3 is 15 residues. The CDR3 spells CASSPEAPSGNTIYF. The CDR3 DNA is TGTGCCAGCTCGCCAGAGGCTCCGTCTGGAAACACCATATATTTT.

The rearrangement uses TRBV2 and TRBJ2-2; 7 nucleotides line up with TRBD1. V gave up 1 base and J gave up 4 bases; unmatched junction bases: 9. The CDR3 loop spans 17 amino acids. CDR1 is SNHLY and CDR2 is FYNNEI in the germline V gene. CDR3 sequence reads: CASSEVLQGVGTGELFF. For the CDR3, the DNA is TGTGCCAGCAGTGAAGTCCTGCAGGGGGTAGGCACCGGGGAGCTGTTTTTT.

The chain carries TRBV18 and TRBJ1-5, with D perhaps TRBD1 (6 bases). This CDR3 has 16 residues. The ends were cut back, 5 bases at V and 4 bases at J, with 18 bases in the middle. Germline V gene sequence: CDR1 KGHSH, CDR2 LQKENI. CDR3 DNA: TGTGCCAGCTCATACTCTACAGGGTATAGTAATCAGCCCCAGCATTTT. Protein: CASSYSTGYSNQPQHF.

The chain recombines TRBV9 with TRBJ1-1, with D maybe TRBD1 (6 bases). The germline CDR1 and CDR2 sequences are SGDLS and YYNGEE. The CDR3 extends over 15 amino acids. V lost 0 bases and J 0 bases, leaving 9 bases between the germline ends. Here the CDR3 reads CASSVGTVMNTEAFF. CDR3 nucleotide sequence: TGTGCCAGCAGCGTAGGGACAGTTATGAACACTGAAGCTTTCTTT.

About this clone itself: At the DNA level, this CDR3 is encoded by other sequences in the same sample as well. The chain is built from TRBV5-6 and TRBJ1-5; no reliable D call. Germline loops: CDR1 SGHDT, CDR2 YYEEEE. Trimming left V 2 bases short and J 4 bases short, with 4 bases between. CDR3 length equals 12 residues. The CDR3 sequence is CASSLGNQPQHF. The DNA for the CDR3 is TGTGCCAGCAGCTTAGGAAATCAGCCCCAGCATTTT. Full variable domain (rest looked up from reference TRBV5-6 and TRBJ1-5): DAGVTQSPTHLIKTRGQQVTLRCSPKSGHDTVSWYQQALGQGPQFIFQYYEEEERQRGNFPDRFSGHQFPNYSSELNVNALLLGDSALYLCASSLGNQPQHFGDGTRLSIL.

CDR3 in amino acids: CATSRGSSGGRNEQYF. CDR3 bases: TGTGCCACCAGCAGGGGAAGTAGCGGGGGGCGGAACGAGCAGTACTTC. This chain links TRBV15 with TRBJ2-7, with 10 bases that match TRBD2. Trimming took 3 bases from V and 5 from J; bases not matched to a gene: 10. This CDR3 comprises 16 residues. Germline-derived CDR1 and CDR2 are LNHNV and YYDKDF (reference sequence).